Detailed here is one T cell receptor (beta chain). Being one base from a much bigger clone, this may be a read error. The CDR3 consists of 10 residues. V was clipped by 4 bases and J by 14 bases, with 9 bases between them. Germline values: CDR1 MRHNA, CDR2 SNTAGT. This sample stems from a study of spatial heterogeneity in lung cancer. Indicated time point: sample taken at primary tumor resection. Unsorted samples of tumor, nontumor lung or frozen PBMC had their whole RNA sequenced. From the 5' RACE reads, TCRdb called clonotypes with MiXCR, one entry per CDR3 protein. Of tens of thousands of distinct CDR3 sequences in the sample, roughly 7.1% were seen once.

The V call is TRBV6-4, the J call TRBJ2-1, with D uncertain. The source of this sequence is a female donor with early-stage non-small cell lung cancer. Sample: PBMCs, taken at surgery. The CDR3 coding sequence is TGTGCCAGCAGTGGTTATGGGAAGTTCTTC. Translating gives CASSGYGKFF.